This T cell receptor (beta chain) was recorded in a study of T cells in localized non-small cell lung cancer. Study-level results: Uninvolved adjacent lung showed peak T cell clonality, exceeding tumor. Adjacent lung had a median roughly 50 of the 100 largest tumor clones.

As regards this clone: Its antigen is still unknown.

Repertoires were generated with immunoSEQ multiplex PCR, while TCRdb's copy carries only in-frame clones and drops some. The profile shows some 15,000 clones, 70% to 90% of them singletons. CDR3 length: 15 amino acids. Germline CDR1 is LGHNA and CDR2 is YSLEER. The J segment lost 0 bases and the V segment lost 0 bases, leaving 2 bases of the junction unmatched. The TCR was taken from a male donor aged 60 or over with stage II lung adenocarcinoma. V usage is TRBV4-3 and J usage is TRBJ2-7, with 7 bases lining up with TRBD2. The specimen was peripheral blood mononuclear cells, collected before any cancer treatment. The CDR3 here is CASSQDREDSYEQYF. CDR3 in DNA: TGCGCCAGCAGCCAAGATCGGGAGGACTCCTACGAGCAGTACTTC.